This T cell receptor (beta chain) is from a study of T cell responses to AZD1222 COVID-19 vaccine. Study-level findings and limits: The study found Spike-specific TCR breadth and depth rose after two AZD1222 doses. Across spike, vaccine-associated CD4 TCRs were found, dominant at 160-218 and 743-854. Donors were largely white British and mainly female; clonal diversity was possibly underestimated.

V gave up 5 bases and J gave up 5 bases; unmatched junction bases: 5. The CDR3 has 14 residues. The V gene's germline CDR1 is MGHDK and CDR2 SYGVNS. Libraries were prepared by immunoSEQ multiplex PCR; TCRdb keeps only in-frame clonotypes and omits some of them. The profile shows roughly 85,000 clones, around 90% of them singletons. To note about this clone: Antigen specificity is unknown.

The chain combines TRBV25-1 with TRBJ1-4; 7 bases agree with TRBD1. The TCR sequence derives from an adult in good health. This specimen was peripheral blood, taken on day 0 of MenACWY control vaccination. The CDR3 DNA reads as TGTGCCAGCAGTCCGGGACAGATAAATGAAAAACTGTTTTTT. Translation: CASSPGQINEKLFF.